This TCR beta chain was retrieved from a study of blood T cell repertoires in COVID-19. Study-level information: Some COVID-19 samples were acute and others convalescent; all came from the United States, Italy and Spain.

The ends were cut back, 5 bases at V and 4 bases at J, with 17 bases in the middle. CDR1 and CDR2 from the germline V gene are SEHNR and FQNEAQ (reference sequence). The CDR3 length is 15 residues. Only in-frame clones appear in the TCRdb table, and some are missing; sequencing was by immunoSEQ multiplex PCR. The repertoire holds some 400,000 clones, with 87% as singletons. This clone was picked up a small number of times. This sequence originates from an older woman with COVID-19, enrolled during active disease. Input material: peripheral blood. The chain links TRBV7-9 to TRBJ1-2; maybe TRBD1 (6 bases). CDR3 residues: CASSAGAALSYGYTF. The CDR3 DNA reads as TGTGCCAGCAGCGCAGGGGCCGCACTTTCCTATGGCTACACCTTC. Drawing the rest from reference TRBV7-9 and TRBJ1-2, the complete variable domain is DTGVSQNPRHKITKRGQNVTFRCDPISEHNRLYWYRQTLGQGPEFLTYFQNEAQLEKSRLLSDRFSAERPKGSFSTLEIQRTEQGDSAMYLCASSAGAALSYGYTFGSGTRLTVV.